This T cell receptor beta chain was captured in a study of naive and memory T cell subsets. The beta constant-region primer was an equimolar mix of two oligonucleotides covering TRBC1 and TRBC2. Four rounds of PCR amplified the ligated cDNA using nested alpha and beta constant-region primers plus SP2. TCRdb re-analysed the UMI-ligation and nested PCR reads in MiXCR, keeping a single row per CDR3 protein. The sample has over 110,000 distinct CDR3 sequences; roughly a fifth are singletons. This clonotype has a handful of counts. As yet, its antigen is unknown. The study, taken as a whole, reports: Possibly reflecting memory cells re-expressing CD45RA, a few larger clonotypes occurred in naive repertoires, especially CD8.

The germline gives CDR1 LNHNV, CDR2 YYDKDF (reference sequence). This CDR3 has 15 amino acids. V was shortened by 0 bases and J by 4 bases, with 13 bases between the two germline ends. The clonotype was recovered from a human donor in good health. Sample: naive CD8+ T cells from blood. This chain uses TRBV15 with TRBJ2-7; D unclear. The CDR3 spells CATSRETSTDYEQYF. CDR3 nucleotide sequence: TGTGCCACCAGCAGAGAGACCTCTACAGATTACGAGCAGTACTTC.